This T cell receptor beta chain was obtained from a study of cytomegalovirus exposure and HLA in healthy donors. CDR1 and CDR2 (germline): MNHEY, SMNVEV (reference sequence). The CDR3 contains 15 residues. Trimming shortened V by 5 bases and J by 8 bases, and 21 bases separated the two germline ends. Each donor was nominally healthy when sampled (though unrecorded immune exposures were likely). Amplification used 60 Vbeta primers and 13 Jbeta primers. Clones were sequenced by immunoSEQ multiplex PCR, and TCRdb holds only the in-frame ones, with some missing. The sample records about 150,000 clones, roughly 84% being singletons. As regards this clone: Its cognate antigen is unknown.

Regarding the study as a whole: Most TCR sequences were uncommon, yet certain public TCRs appeared in many donors. What a later analysis showed was that several of the most significant clusters appeared linked to common viral pathogens.

This sequence originates from a woman aged 18-29 years in good health and CMV-seronegative. The V and J genes are TRBV27 and TRBJ1-2; a weak D match, TRBD1 (5 bases). The sequenced material came from PBMCs. CDR3 DNA sequence: TGTGCCAGCAGTCCCCGAAGGGCCAGGGAAGGGGGCTACACCTTC. This gives the protein CASSPRRAREGGYTF.